This T cell receptor beta chain is from a study of regulatory T cells in long-lasting Graves disease. The study's findings and limits: The small sample size may have reduced accuracy.

Germline CDR1 LNHDA, CDR2 SQIVND (reference sequence). Losses at the gene ends were 9 bases for V and 1 base for J; bases not matched to a gene: 8. This CDR3 is 14 amino acids long. This clonotype was seen a handful of times. The antigen remains unidentified. Arm-PCR of CDR3 regions and iRepertoire HTBI primers were used to build TCR beta libraries. Per the original methods: Looking across samples, the authors found some 67 TRBV and 14 TRBJ segments. TCRdb re-called the multiplex PCR reads with MiXCR, one entry per CDR3 protein. TCRdb assigned the V and J calls; the authors' analysis was not used. The sample holds 650,000 to 850,000 distinct CDR3 sequences, 30% seen once. Documented time point: persistent/refractory GD, antithyroid drugs over 5 years with positive TRAb. The authors made the TCR library using RNA they extracted from PBMCs.

This sequence was found in a female donor with Graves disease. The sequenced sample was peripheral blood mononuclear cells (PBMCs), obtained when the disease was refractory, from a patient treated with antithyroid drugs. The chain employs TRBV19 and TRBJ1-1; 7 bases match TRBD1. This CDR3 is CASRDRARNTEAFF. The CDR3 DNA reads TGTGCCAGCAGAGACAGGGCGCGGAACACTGAAGCTTTCTTT.